A selection of T cell receptor beta chains follows, all from one sample in a study of HIV-infected children after antiretroviral therapy interruption. From the 3' RACE reads, TCRdb called clonotypes with MiXCR, one entry per CDR3 protein. The table has roughly 16,000 distinct CDR3 sequences, 3.4% seen once. This sample comprised CD45RA+ CD4+ T cells from PBMCs, obtained from a donor given antiretroviral therapy, either interrupted or continuous. The receptors originated from a child aged 2-17 years with HIV. The CDR3 runs from the conserved cysteine through the conserved F or W. A D gene is named only where the DNA matches it firmly. The size of a clone is reported for some rows only, either as once, few or many, or as a class for expanded clones.

.	TRBV12-3/TRBV12-4	.	TRBJ2-7	CASSLDSSYEQYF	TGTGCCAGCAGTTTGGACAGCTCCTATGAACAGTACTTC
many	TRBV7-3	.	TRBJ2-2	CASSLTLDTGELFF	TGTGCCAGCAGCTTAACTTTGGACACCGGGGAGCTGTTTTTT
many	TRBV11-2	.	TRBJ2-5	CASSFIRGAETQYF	TGTGCCAGCAGCTTTATAAGGGGGGCAGAGACCCAGTACTTC
many	TRBV11-2	TRBD2	TRBJ2-7	CASKIAGGSSYEQYF	TGTGCCAGCAAGATTGCGGGGGGGAGCTCCTACGAGCAGTACTTC
many	TRBV10-1	TRBD1	TRBJ1-1	CASSEGSLNRGTNTEAFF	TGCGCCAGCAGTGAGGGGTCCCTAAACAGGGGGACGAACACTGAAGCTTTCTTT
medium-sized	TRBV6-1	TRBD1	TRBJ2-7	CASSAGQGTYEQYF	TGTGCCAGCAGTGCCGGACAGGGGACCTACGAGCAGTACTTC
medium-sized	TRBV29-1	TRBD2	TRBJ2-3	CSVAGGSTDTQYF	TGCAGCGTTGCGGGGGGAAGCACAGATACGCAGTATTTT
many	TRBV29-1	.	TRBJ2-7	CSAVTSHYEQYF	TGCAGCGCTGTAACATCACACTACGAGCAGTACTTC
many	TRBV30	TRBD1	TRBJ1-2	CAWSLGQLGEYGYTF	TGTGCCTGGAGTTTGGGACAGCTCGGTGAATACGGCTACACCTTC
many	TRBV20-1	.	TRBJ2-7	CSASRLDHEQYF	TGCAGTGCTAGCAGACTAGACCACGAGCAGTACTTC
many	TRBV10-3	.	TRBJ1-5	CAISESLGPGENQPQHF	TGTGCCATCAGTGAGTCCCTGGGGCCAGGGGAAAATCAGCCCCAGCATTTT
many	TRBV2	.	TRBJ2-1	CASEGDPSYNEQFF	TGTGCCAGCGAGGGAGATCCCTCCTACAATGAGCAGTTCTTC
many	TRBV12-3/TRBV12-4	.	TRBJ2-2	CASSFGGAYTGELFF	TGTGCCAGCAGTTTTGGGGGGGCGTACACCGGGGAGCTGTTTTTT
many	TRBV10-3	TRBD2	TRBJ2-7	CAISGDPGLATSYEQYF	TGTGCCATCAGTGGGGACCCGGGACTAGCGACCTCCTACGAGCAGTACTTC
medium-sized	TRBV9	TRBD1	TRBJ1-2	CASSDGQGNPKLNYGYTF	TGTGCCAGCAGTGATGGACAGGGCAACCCTAAACTTAACTATGGCTACACCTTC
many	TRBV10-3	TRBD1	TRBJ2-1	CAISEPGQGYEQFF	TGTGCCATCAGTGAGCCGGGACAGGGGTATGAGCAGTTCTTC
few	TRBV28	.	TRBJ1-1	CASSLLGGGNTEAFF	TGTGCCAGCAGTTTACTTGGGGGCGGAAACACTGAAGCTTTCTTT
many	TRBV5-6	.	TRBJ1-2	CASSFPTEFNGYTF	TGTGCCAGCAGCTTCCCTACGGAGTTTAATGGCTACACCTTC
many	TRBV3-1	.	TRBJ1-1	CASSQGAGNTEAFF	TGTGCCAGCAGCCAAGGGGCCGGTAACACTGAAGCTTTCTTT